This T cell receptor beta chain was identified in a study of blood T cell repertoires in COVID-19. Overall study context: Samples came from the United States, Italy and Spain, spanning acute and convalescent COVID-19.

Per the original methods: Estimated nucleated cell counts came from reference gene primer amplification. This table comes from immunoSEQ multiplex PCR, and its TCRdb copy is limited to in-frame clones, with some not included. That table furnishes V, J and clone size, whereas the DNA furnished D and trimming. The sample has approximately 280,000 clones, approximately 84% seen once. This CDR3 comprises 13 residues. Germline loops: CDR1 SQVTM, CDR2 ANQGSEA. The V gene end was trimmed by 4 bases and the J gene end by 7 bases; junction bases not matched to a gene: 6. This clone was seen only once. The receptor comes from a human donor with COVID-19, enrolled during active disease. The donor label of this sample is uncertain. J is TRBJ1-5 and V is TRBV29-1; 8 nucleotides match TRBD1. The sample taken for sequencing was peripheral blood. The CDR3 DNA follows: TGCAGCGTTGGGACAGGGATAGGGCAGCCCCAGCATTTT. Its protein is CSVGTGIGQPQHF.